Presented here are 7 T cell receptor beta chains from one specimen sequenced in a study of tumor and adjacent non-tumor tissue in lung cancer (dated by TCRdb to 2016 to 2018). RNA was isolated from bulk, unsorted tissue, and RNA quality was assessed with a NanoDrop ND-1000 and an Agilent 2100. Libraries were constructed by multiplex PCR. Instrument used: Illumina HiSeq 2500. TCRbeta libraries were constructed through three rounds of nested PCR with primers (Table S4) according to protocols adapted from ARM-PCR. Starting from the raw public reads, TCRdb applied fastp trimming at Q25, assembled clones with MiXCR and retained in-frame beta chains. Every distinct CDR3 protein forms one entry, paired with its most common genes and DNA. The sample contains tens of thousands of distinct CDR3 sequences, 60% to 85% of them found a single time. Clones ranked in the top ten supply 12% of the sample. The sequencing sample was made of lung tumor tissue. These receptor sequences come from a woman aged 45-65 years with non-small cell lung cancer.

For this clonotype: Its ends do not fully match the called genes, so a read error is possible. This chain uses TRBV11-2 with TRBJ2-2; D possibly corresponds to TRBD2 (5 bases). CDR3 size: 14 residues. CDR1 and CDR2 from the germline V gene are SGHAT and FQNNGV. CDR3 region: CASDYTRDTGEMFF. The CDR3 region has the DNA TGTGCCAGCGATTATACTAGAGACACCGGGGAGATGTTTTTT.

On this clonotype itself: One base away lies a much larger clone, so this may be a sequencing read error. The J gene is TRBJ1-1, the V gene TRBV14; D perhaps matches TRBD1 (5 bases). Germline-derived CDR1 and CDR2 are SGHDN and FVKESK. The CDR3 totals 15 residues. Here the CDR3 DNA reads TGTACCAGCAGCCTTCTGGACAAGCCGAACACTGAAGCTTTCTTT. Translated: CTSSLLDKPNTEAFF.

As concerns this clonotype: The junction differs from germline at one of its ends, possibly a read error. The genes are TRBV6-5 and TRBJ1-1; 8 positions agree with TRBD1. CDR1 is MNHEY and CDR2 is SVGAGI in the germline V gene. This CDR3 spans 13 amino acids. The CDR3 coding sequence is TGTGCCAGCAGTCACCCAGGGGGCACTGAAGCTTTATTC. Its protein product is CASSHPGGTEALF.

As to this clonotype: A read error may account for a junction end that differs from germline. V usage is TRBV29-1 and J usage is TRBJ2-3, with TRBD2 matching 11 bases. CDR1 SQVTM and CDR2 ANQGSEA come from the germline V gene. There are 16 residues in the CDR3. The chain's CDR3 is CSVRGGLAESADTQYF. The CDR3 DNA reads TGCAGCGTCCGAGGGGGACTAGCGGAATCAGCAGATACGCAATATTTT.

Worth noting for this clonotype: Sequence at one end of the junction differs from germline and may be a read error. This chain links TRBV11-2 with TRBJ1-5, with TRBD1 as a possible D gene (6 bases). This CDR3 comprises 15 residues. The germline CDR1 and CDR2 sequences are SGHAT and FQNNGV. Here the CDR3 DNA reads TGTATCAGCAGCGCGGAGGGGGTTAGCAATCAGCCTCAGCATTTT. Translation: CISSAEGVSNQPQHF.

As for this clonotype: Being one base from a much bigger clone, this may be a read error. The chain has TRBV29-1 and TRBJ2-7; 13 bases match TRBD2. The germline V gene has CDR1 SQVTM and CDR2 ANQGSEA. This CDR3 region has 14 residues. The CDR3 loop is CSIGLAGASFEQYF. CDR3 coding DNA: TGCAGCATTGGACTAGCGGGGGCCTCCTTCGAGCAGTACTTC.

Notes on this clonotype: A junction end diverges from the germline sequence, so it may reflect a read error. Here the CDR3 reads CASILIRQDMQYF. The CDR3, as DNA: TGTGCCAGCATTTTAATCAGGCAGGATATGCAGTATTTT. The rearrangement joins TRBV12-3 or TRBV12-4 to TRBJ2-3; the D is unclear. This CDR3 contains 13 residues.